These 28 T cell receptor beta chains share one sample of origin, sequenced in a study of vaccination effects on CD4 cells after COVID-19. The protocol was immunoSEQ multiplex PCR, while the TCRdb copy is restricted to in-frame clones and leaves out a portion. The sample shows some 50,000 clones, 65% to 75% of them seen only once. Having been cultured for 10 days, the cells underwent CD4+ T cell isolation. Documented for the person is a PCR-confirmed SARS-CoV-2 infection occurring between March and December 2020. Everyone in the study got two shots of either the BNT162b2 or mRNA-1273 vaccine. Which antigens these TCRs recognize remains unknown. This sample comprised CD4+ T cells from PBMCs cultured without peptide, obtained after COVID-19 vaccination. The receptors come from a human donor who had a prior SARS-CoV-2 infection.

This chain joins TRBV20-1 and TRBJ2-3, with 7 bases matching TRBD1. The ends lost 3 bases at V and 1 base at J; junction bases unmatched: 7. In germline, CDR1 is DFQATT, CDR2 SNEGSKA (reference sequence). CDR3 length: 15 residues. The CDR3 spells CSASYEGAGTDTQYF. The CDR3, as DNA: TGCAGTGCTAGTTATGAGGGGGCGGGCACAGATACGCAGTATTTT.

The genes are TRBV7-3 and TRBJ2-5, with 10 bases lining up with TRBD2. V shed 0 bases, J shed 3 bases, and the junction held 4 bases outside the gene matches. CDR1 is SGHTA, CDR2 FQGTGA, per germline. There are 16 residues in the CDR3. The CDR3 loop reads CASSLTRLAGEETQYF. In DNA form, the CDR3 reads TGTGCCAGCAGCTTAACCCGGCTAGCGGGAGAAGAGACCCAGTACTTC.

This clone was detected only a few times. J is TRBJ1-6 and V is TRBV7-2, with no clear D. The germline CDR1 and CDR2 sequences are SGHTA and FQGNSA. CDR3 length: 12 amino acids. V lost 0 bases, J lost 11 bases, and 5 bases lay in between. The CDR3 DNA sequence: TGTGCCAGCAGCTTAGCCCCCCCACCCCTCCACTTT. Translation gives CASSLAPPPLHF.

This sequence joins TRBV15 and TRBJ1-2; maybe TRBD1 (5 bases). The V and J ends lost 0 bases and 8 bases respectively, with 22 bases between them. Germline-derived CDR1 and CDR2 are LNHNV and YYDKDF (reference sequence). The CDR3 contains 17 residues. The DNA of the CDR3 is TGTGCCACCAGCAGAGATGTGGGGGGTGGGGAATCCGGAGGCTACACCTTC. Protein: CATSRDVGGGESGGYTF. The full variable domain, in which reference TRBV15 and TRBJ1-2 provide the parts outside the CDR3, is DAMVIQNPRYQVTQFGKPVTLSCSQTLNHNVMYWYQQKSSQAPKLLFHYYDKDFNNEADTPDNFQSRRPNTSFCFLDIRSPGLGDTAMYLCATSRDVGGGESGGYTFGSGTRLTVV.

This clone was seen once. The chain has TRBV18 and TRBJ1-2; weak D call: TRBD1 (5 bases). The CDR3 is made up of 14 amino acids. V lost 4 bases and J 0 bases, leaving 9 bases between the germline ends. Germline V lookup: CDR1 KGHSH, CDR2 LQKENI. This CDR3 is CASSLGASNYGYTF. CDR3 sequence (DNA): TGTGCCAGCTCACTCGGGGCCTCTAACTATGGCTACACCTTC.

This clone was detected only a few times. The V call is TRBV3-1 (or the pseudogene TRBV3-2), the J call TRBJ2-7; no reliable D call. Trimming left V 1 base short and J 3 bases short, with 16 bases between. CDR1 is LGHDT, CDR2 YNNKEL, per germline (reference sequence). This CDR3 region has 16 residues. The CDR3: CASSQAQHLNFYEQYF. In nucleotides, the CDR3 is TGTGCCAGCAGCCAAGCTCAACACCTTAATTTCTACGAGCAGTACTTC.

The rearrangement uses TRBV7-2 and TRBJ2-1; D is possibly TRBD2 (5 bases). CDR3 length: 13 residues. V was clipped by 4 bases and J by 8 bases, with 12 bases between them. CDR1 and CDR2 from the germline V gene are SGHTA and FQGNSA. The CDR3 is CASSSRGNYEQFF. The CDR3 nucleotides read TGTGCCAGCAGCTCCCGGGGTAACTATGAGCAGTTCTTC.

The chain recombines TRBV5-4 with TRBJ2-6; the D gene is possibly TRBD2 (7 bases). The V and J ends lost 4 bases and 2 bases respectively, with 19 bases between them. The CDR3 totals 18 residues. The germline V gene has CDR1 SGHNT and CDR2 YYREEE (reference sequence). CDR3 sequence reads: CASSGGARVSAGANVLTF. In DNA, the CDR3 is TGTGCCAGCAGCGGGGGGGCCAGGGTGAGCGCTGGGGCCAACGTCCTGACTTTC.

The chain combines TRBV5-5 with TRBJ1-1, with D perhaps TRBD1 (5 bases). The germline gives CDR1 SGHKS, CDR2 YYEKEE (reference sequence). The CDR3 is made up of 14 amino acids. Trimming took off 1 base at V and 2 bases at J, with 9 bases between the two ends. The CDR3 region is CASSLFDRNTEAFF. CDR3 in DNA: TGTGCCAGCAGCTTGTTCGACAGAAACACTGAAGCTTTCTTT.

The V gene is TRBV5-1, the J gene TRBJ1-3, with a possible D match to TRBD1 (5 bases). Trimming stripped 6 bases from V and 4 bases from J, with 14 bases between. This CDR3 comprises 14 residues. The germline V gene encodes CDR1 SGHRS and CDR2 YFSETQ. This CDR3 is CASTSGGSGNTIYF. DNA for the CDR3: TGCGCCAGCACCTCTGGGGGGTCAGGAAACACCATATATTTT.

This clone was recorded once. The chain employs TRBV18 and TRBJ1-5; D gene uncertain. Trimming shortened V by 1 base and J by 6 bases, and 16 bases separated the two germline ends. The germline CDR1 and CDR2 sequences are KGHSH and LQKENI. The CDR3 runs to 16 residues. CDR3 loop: CASSPQGLGVSQPQHF. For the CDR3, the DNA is TGTGCCAGCTCACCACAGGGCCTCGGGGTCAGTCAGCCCCAGCATTTT.

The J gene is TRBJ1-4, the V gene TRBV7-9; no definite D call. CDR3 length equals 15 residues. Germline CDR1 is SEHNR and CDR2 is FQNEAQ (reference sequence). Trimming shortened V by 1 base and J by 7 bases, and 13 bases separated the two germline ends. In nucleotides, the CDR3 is TGTGCCAGCAGCTTAGGTTGGGCCGGGAGTGAAAAACTGTTTTTT. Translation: CASSLGWAGSEKLFF. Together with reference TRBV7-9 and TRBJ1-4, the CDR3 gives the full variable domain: DTGVSQNPRHKITKRGQNVTFRCDPISEHNRLYWYRQTLGQGPEFLTYFQNEAQLEKSRLLSDRFSAERPKGSFSTLEIQRTEQGDSAMYLCASSLGWAGSEKLFFGSGTQLSVL.

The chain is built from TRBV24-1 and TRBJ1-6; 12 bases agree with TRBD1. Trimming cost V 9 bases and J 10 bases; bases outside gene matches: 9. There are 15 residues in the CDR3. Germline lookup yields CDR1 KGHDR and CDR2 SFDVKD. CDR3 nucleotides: TGTGCCACCCGGGACAGGGGGCGTGTGGGATCACCCCTCCACTTT. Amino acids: CATRDRGRVGSPLHF.

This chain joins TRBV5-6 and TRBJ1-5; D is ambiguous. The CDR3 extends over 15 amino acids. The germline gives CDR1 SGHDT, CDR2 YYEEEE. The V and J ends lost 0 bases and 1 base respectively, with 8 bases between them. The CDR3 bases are TGTGCCAGCAGCTTGGGCGGCGGCAGCAATCAGCCCCAGCATTTT. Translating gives CASSLGGGSNQPQHF. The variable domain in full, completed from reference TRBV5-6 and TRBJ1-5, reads DAGVTQSPTHLIKTRGQQVTLRCSPKSGHDTVSWYQQALGQGPQFIFQYYEEEERQRGNFPDRFSGHQFPNYSSELNVNALLLGDSALYLCASSLGGGSNQPQHFGDGTRLSIL.

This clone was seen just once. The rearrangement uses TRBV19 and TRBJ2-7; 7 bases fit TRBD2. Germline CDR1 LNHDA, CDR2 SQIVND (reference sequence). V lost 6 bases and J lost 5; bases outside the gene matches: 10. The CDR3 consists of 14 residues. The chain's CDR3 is CASRSGGSDDEQYF. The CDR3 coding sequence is TGTGCCAGTAGAAGTGGCGGGAGCGACGACGAGCAGTACTTC.

CDR3 region: CASTGGFGQPQHF. The CDR3 region has the DNA TGTGCCAGCACCGGGGGATTCGGTCAGCCCCAGCATTTT. The V call is TRBV7-2, the J call TRBJ1-5; D perhaps matches TRBD1 (5 bases). In germline, CDR1 is SGHTA, CDR2 FQGNSA. CDR3 length equals 13 residues. V was pared by 7 bases and J by 6 bases, with 13 bases between.

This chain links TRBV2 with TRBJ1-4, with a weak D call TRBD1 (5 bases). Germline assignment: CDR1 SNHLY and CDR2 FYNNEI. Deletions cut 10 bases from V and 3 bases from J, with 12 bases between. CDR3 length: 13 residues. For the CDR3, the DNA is TGTGCCACAACAGGAACAGCTAATGAAAAACTGTTTTTT. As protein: CATTGTANEKLFF.

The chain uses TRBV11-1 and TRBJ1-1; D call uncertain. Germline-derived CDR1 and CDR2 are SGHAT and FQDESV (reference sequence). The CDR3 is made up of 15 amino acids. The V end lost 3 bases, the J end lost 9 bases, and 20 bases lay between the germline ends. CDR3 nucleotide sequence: TGTGCCAGCAGCTTCCGAGGGCGGGTGGGATTGCAAGCTTTCTTT. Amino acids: CASSFRGRVGLQAFF. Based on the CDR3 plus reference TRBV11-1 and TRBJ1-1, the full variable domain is EAEVAQSPRYKITEKSQAVAFWCDPISGHATLYWYRQILGQGPELLVQFQDESVVDDSQLPKDRFSAERLKGVDSTLKIQPAELGDSAMYLCASSFRGRVGLQAFFGQGTRLTVV.

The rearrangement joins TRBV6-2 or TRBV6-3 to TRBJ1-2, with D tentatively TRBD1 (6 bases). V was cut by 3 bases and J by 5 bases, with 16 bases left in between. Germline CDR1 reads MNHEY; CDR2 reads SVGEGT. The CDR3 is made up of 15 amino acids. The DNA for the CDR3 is TGTGCCAGCAGTTATTCCCGGGACACTCGTTATGGCTACACCTTC. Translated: CASSYSRDTRYGYTF.

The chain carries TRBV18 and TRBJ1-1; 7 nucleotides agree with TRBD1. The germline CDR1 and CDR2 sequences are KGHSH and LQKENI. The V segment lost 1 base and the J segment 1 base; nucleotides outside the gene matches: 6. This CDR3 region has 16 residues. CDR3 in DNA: TGTGCCAGCTCACCACAAAACAGGGGCACGAACACTGAAGCTTTCTTT. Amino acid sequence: CASSPQNRGTNTEAFF.

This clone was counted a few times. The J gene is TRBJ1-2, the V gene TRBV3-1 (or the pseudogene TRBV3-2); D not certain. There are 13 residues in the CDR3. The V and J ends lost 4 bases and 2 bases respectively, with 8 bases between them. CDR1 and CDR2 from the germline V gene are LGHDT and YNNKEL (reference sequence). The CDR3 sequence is CASSLQRNYGYTF. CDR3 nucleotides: TGTGCCAGCAGCCTTCAGAGAAACTATGGCTACACCTTC.

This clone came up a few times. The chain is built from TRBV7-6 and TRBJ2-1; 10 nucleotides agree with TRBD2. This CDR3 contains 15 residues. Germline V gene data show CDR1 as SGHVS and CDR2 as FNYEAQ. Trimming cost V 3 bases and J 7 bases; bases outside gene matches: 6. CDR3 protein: CASSFTSGVPNEQFF. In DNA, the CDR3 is TGTGCCAGCAGCTTTACTAGCGGGGTGCCAAATGAGCAGTTCTTC.

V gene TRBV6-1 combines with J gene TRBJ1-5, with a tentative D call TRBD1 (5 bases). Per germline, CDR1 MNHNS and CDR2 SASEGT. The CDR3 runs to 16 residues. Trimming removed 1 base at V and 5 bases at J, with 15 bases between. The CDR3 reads CASSEGKGQLYQPQHF. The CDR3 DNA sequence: TGTGCCAGCAGTGAAGGGAAAGGACAATTATATCAGCCCCAGCATTTT.

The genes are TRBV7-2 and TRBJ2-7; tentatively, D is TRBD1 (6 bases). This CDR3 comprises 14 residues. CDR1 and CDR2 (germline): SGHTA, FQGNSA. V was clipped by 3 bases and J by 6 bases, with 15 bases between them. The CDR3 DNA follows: TGTGCCAGCAGCTTCAGGACAGTGATAGGCGAGCAGTACTTC. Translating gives CASSFRTVIGEQYF.

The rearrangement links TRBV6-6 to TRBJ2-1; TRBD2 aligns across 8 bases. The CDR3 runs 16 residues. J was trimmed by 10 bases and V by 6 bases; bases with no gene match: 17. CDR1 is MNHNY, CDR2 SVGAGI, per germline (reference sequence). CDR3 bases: TGTGCCAGCAGAACACCGGGACTAGGTGACCTGGGGGAGCAGTTCTTC. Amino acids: CASRTPGLGDLGEQFF.

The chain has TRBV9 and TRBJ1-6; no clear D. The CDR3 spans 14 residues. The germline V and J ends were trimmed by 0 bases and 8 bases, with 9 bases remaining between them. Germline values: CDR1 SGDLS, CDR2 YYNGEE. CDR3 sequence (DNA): TGTGCCAGCAGCGTAGCTTCGAAGGATTCACCCCTCCACTTT. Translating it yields CASSVASKDSPLHF.

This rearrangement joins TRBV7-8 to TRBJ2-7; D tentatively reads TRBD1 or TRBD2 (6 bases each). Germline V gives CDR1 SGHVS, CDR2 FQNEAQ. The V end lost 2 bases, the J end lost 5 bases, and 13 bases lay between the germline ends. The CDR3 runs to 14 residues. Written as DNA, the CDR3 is TGTGCCAGCAGCTTACGAGGGGGGAGGAACGAGCAGTACTTC. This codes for CASSLRGGRNEQYF.

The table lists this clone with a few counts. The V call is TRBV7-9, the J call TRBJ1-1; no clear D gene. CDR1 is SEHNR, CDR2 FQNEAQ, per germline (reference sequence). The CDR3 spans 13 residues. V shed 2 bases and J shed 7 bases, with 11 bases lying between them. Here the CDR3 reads CASSLKGPYEAFF. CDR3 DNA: TGTGCCAGCAGCTTAAAAGGGCCATATGAAGCTTTCTTT.